The clone carrying this TCR beta chain was detected only a few times. The antigen is unknown. Trimming at V came to 4 bases and at J to 6 bases, leaving 10 bases not matched to a gene. The germline gives CDR1 MNHEY, CDR2 SVGAGI. The CDR3 sequence is 16 residues long. The data derive from a study of CD8 T cells in ankylosing spondylitis. TCRdb reprocessed the 5' RACE reads with MiXCR, giving one entry per CDR3 protein. The sample has over 450,000 distinct CDR3 sequences, approximately 11% seen once. The study, taken as a whole, reports: Ankylosing spondylitis blood appeared to carry a characteristic TCR beta motif of roughly eight highly homologous variants.

The sequenced sample consisted of blood, either unsorted or a sorted T cell fraction (not recorded which). The chain uses TRBV6-5 and TRBJ1-5, with 9 positions matching TRBD1. The receptor comes from a male donor with ankylosing spondylitis. CDR3 nucleotide sequence: TGTGCCAGCAGTTCTACCCCGGGACAGGGAGGTCAGCCCCAGCATTTT. Its protein is CASSSTPGQGGQPQHF.